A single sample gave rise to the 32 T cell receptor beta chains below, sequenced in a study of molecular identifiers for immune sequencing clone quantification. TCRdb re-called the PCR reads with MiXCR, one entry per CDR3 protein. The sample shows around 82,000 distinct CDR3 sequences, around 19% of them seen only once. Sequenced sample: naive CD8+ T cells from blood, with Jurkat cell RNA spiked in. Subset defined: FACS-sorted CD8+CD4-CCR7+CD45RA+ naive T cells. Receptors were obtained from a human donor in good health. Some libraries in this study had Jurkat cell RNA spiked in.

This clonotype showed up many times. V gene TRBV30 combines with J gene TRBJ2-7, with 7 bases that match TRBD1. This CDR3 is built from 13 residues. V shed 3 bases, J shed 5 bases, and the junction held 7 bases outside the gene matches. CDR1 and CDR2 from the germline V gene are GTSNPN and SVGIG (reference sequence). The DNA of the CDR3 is TGTGCCTGGAGCATGACAGGGTTCGACGAGCAGTACTTC. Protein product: CAWSMTGFDEQYF.

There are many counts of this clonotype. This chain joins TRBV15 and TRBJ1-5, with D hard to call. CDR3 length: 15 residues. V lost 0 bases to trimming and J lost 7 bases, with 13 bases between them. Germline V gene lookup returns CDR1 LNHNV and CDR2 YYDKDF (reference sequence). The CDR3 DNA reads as TGTGCCACCAGCAGAGAATCGTGGGGTGGCCAGCCCCAGCATTTT. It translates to CATSRESWGGQPQHF.

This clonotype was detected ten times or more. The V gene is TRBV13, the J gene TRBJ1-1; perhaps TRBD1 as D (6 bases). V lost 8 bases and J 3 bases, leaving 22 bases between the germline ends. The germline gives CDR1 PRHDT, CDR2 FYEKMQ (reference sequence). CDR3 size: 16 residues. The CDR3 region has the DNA TGTGCCAGCGAATTACAGGGAGGGGTTCGGGACACTGAAGCTTTCTTT. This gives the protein CASELQGGVRDTEAFF.

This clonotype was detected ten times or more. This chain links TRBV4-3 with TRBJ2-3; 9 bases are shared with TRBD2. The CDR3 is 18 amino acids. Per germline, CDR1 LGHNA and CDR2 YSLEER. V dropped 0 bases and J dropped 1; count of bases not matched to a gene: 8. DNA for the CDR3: TGCGCCAGCAGCCAAGATCGCGGGGCTAGCGGGGGCACAGATACGCAGTATTTT. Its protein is CASSQDRGASGGTDTQYF.

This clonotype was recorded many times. The CDR3 loop reads CAGFIGGNSNQPQHF. CDR3 DNA: TGTGCCGGGTTTATCGGGGGAAATAGCAATCAGCCCCAGCATTTT. V and J are TRBV7-8 and TRBJ1-5; perhaps TRBD1 as D (5 bases). V was trimmed by 11 bases and J by 0 bases, leaving 17 bases between them. CDR3 length equals 15 residues. Germline CDR1 reads SGHVS; CDR2 reads FQNEAQ.

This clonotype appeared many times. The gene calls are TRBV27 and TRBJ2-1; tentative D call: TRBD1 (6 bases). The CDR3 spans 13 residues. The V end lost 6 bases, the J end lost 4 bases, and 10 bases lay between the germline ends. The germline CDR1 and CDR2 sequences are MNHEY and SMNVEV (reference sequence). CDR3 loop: CASSGQQYNEQFF. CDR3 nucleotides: TGTGCCAGCAGCGGACAGCAGTACAATGAGCAGTTCTTC.

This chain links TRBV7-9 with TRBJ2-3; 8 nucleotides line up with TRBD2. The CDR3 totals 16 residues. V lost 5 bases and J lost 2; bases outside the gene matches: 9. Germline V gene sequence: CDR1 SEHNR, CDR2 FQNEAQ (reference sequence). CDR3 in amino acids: CASSPAGGHYTDTQYF. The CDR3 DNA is TGTGCCAGCAGCCCGGCGGGGGGACACTACACAGATACGCAGTATTTT.

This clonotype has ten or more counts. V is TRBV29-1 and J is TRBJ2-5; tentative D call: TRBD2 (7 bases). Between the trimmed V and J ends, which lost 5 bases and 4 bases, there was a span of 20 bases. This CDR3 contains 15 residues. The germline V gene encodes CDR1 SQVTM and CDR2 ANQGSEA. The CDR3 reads CSVYPRGALGETQYF. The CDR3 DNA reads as TGCAGCGTTTACCCCCGGGGGGCTCTGGGAGAGACCCAGTACTTC.

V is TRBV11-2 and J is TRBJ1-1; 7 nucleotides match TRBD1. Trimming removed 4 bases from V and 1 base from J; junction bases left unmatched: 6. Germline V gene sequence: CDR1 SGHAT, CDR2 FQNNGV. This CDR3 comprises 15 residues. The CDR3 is CASSSRQGTNTEAFF. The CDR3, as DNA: TGTGCCAGCAGCTCCCGACAGGGAACGAACACTGAAGCTTTCTTT. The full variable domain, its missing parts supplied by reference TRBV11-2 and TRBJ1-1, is EAGVAQSPRYKIIEKRQSVAFWCNPISGHATLYWYQQILGQGPKLLIQFQNNGVVDDSQLPKDRFSAERLKGVDSTLKIQPAKLEDSAVYLCASSSRQGTNTEAFFGQGTRLTVV.

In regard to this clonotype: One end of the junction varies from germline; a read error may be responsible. The CDR3 DNA reads TGCAGTATAAACCTCGTTGGTCGTCTAGCGGGCACAGATACGCGGTATTTT. Translating it yields CSINLVGRLAGTDTRYF. The gene calls are TRBV20-1 and TRBJ2-3, with TRBD2 matching 8 bases. The CDR3 has 17 residues. Germline V gene data show CDR1 as DFQATT and CDR2 as SNEGSKA (reference sequence).

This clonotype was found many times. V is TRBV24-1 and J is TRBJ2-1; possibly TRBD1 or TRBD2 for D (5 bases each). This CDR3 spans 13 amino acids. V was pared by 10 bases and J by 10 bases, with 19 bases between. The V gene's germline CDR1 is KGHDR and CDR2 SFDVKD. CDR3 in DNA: TGTGCCACTGGGGGAGAGACCCGTCCCGAGCAGTTCTTC. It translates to CATGGETRPEQFF.

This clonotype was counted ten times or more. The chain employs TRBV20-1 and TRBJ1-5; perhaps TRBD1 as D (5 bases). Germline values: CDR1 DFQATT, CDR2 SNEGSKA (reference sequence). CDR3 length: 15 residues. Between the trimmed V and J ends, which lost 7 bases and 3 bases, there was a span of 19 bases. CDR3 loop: CSVGEWTIDNQPQHF. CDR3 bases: TGCAGTGTCGGGGAATGGACAATAGACAATCAGCCCCAGCATTTT.

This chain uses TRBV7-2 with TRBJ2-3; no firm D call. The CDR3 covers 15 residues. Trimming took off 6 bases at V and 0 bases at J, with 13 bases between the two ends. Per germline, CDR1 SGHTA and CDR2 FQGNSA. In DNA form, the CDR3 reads TGTGCCAGCAGTCCAGACTGGTGGAGCACAGATACGCAGTATTTT. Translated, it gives CASSPDWWSTDTQYF. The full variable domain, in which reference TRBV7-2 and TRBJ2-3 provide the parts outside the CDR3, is GAGVSQSPSNKVTEKGKDVELRCDPISGHTALYWYRQSLGQGLEFLIYFQGNSAPDKSGLPSDRFSAERTGGSVSTLTIQRTQQEDSAVYLCASSPDWWSTDTQYFGPGTRLTVL.

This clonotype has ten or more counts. CDR3 amino acids: CASSTWGTRKPNTEAFF. The DNA of the CDR3 is TGTGCCAGCAGCACCTGGGGGACACGGAAGCCGAACACTGAAGCTTTCTTT. This chain joins TRBV5-4 and TRBJ1-1; D possibly corresponds to TRBD1 (6 bases). The CDR3 has 17 amino acids. Per germline, CDR1 SGHNT and CDR2 YYREEE (reference sequence). V lost 4 bases and J 1 base, leaving 20 bases between the germline ends.

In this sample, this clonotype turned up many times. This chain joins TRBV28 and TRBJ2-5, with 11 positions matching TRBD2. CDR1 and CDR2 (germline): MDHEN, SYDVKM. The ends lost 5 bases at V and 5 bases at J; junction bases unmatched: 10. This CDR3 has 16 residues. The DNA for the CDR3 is TGTGCCAGCAGTCCGATAGCGGGAGGGTTCAGGGAGACCCAGTACTTC. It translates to CASSPIAGGFRETQYF.

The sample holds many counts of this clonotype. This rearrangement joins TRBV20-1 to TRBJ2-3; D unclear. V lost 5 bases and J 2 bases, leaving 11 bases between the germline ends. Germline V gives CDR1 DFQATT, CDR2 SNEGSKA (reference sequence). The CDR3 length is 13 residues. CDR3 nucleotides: TGCAGTGCTGTCAGAGAAGACACAGATACGCAGTATTTT. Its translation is CSAVREDTDTQYF.

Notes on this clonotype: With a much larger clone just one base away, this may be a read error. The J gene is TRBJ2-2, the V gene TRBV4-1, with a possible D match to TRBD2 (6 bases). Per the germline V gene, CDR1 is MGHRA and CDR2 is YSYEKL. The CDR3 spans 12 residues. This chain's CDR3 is CASSQAGGELSF. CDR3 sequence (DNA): TGCGCCAGCAGCCAGGCCGGCGGGGAGCTGTCTTTT.

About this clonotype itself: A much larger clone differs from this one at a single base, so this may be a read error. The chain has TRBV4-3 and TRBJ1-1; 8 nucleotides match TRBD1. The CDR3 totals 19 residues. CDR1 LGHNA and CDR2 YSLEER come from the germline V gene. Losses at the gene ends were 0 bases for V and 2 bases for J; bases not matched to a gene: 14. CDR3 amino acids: CASSQDPAGQANSNTEAFF. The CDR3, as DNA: TGCGCCAGCAGCCAAGACCCCGCGGGACAGGCCAATTCAAACACTGAAGCTTTCTTT.

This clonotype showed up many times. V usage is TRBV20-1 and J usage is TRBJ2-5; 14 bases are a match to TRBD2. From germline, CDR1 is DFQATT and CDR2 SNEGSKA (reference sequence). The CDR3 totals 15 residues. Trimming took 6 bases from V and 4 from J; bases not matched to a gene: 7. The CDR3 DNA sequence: TGCAGTGCCCTAAGTGGGACTAGCGGGGGAGAGACCCAGTACTTC. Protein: CSALSGTSGGETQYF.

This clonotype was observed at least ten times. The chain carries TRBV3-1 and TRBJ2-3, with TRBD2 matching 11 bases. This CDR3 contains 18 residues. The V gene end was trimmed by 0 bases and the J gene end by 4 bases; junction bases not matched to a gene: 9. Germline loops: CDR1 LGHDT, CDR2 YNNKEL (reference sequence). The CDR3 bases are TGTGCCAGCAGCCAAGATCTAACTAGCGGGAGACGTTCAGATACGCAGTATTTT. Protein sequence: CASSQDLTSGRRSDTQYF.

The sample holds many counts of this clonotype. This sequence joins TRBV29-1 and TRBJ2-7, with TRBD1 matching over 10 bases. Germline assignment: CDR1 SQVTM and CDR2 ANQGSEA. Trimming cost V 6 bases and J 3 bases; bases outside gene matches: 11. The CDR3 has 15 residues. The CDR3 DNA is TGCAGCGTACCTATCGTGGACAGGGGGATCTACGAGCAGTACTTC. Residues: CSVPIVDRGIYEQYF.

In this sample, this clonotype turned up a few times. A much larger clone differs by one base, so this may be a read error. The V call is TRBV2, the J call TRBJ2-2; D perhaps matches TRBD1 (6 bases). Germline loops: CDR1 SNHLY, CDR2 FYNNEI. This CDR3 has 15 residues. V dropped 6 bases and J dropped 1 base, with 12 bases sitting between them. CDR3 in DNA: TGTGCCAGCAGATTGACAGGCATGAACACCGGGGAGCTGTTTTTT. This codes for CASRLTGMNTGELFF. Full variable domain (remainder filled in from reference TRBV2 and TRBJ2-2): EPEVTQTPSHQVTQMGQEVILRCVPISNHLYFYWYRQILGQKVEFLVSFYNNEISEKSEIFDDQFSVERPDGSNFTLKIRSTKLEDSAMYFCASRLTGMNTGELFFGEGSRLTVL.

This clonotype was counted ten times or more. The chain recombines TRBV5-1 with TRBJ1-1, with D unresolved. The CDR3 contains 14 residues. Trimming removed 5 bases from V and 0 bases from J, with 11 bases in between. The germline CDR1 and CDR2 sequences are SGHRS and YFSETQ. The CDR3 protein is CASSPPELNTEAFF. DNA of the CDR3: TGCGCCAGCAGTCCCCCTGAGCTGAACACTGAAGCTTTCTTT.

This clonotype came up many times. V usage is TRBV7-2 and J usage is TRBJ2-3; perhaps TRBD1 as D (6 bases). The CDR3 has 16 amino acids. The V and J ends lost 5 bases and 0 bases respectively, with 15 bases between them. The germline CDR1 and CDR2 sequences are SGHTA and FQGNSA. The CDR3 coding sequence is TGTGCCAGCAGCCGTACAGGGCTAAGTAGCACAGATACGCAGTATTTT. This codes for CASSRTGLSSTDTQYF.

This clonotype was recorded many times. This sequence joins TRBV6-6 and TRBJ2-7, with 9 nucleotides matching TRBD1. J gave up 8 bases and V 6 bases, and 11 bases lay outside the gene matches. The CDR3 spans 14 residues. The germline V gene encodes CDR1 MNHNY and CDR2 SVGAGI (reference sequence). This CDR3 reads CASRTTGGPTKQYF. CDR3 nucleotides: TGTGCCAGCAGAACAACAGGGGGCCCTACGAAGCAGTACTTC.

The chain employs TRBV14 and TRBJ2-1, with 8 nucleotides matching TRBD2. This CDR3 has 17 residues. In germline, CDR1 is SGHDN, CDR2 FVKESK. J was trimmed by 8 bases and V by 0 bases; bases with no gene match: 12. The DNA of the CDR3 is TGTGCCAGCAGCCAAGACAGTAGACTAGCGCCAGTCGATGAGCAGTTCTTC. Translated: CASSQDSRLAPVDEQFF.

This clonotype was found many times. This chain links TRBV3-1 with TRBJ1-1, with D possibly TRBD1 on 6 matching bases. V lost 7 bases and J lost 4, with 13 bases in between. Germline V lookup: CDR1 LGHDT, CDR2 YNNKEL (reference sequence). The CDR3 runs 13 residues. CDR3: CASTFTGLTEAFF. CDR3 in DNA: TGTGCCAGCACCTTTACAGGGCTCACTGAAGCTTTCTTT.

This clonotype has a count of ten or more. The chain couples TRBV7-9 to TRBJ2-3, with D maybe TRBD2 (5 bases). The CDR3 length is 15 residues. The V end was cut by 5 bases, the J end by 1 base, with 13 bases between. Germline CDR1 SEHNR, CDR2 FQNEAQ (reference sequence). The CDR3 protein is CASSHFEEGTDTQYF. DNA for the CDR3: TGTGCCAGCAGCCACTTTGAGGAGGGCACAGATACGCAGTATTTT.

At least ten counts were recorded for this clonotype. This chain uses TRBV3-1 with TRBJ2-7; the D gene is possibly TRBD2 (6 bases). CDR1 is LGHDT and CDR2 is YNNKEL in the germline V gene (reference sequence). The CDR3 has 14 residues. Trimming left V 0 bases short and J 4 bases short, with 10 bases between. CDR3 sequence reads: CASSQETTSYEQYF. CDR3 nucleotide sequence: TGTGCCAGCAGCCAAGAAACGACTAGTTACGAGCAGTACTTC.

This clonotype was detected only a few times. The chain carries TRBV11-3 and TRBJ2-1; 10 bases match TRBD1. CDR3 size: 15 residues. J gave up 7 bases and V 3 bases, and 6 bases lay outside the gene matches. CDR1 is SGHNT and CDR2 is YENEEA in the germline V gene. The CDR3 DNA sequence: TGTGCCAGCAGCTTCGGCGGGACAGGGGAAAATGAGCAGTTCTTC. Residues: CASSFGGTGENEQFF.

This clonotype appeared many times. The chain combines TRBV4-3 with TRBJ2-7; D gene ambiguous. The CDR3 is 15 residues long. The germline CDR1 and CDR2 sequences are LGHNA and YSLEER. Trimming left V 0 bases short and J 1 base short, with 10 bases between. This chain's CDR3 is CASSQDRGSSYEQYF. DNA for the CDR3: TGCGCCAGCAGCCAAGATAGAGGCAGTTCCTACGAGCAGTACTTC.

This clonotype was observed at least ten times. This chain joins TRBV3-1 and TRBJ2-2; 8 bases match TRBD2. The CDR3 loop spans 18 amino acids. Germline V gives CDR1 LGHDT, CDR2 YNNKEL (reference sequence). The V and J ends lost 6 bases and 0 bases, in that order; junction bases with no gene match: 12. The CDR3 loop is CASRPPPFSGANTGELFF. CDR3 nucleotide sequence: TGTGCCAGCAGACCCCCCCCCTTTAGCGGGGCGAACACCGGGGAGCTGTTTTTT.